The present T cell receptor beta chain was sequenced within a study of cytomegalovirus exposure and HLA in healthy donors. CDR3 length: 14 amino acids. Germline CDR1 and CDR2: SGHDT and YYEEEE. A note on this clone: Its ends do not fully match the called genes, so a read error is possible.

Vbeta (60) and Jbeta (13) primers were used in the PCR. The table came from immunoSEQ multiplex PCR; TCRdb's copy has only in-frame clones and leaves some out. Among 130,000 to 150,000 clones listed, 78% were seen once. The V call is TRBV5-6, the J call TRBJ1-2; D may be TRBD1 (6 bases). This TCR came from a female donor in good health and CMV-seronegative. The sequencing input was PBMCs. Here the CDR3 DNA reads TGTGCCAGCAGCTTGAGGGGGATTAACTATGGCTACCCCTTC. It specifies CASSLRGINYGYPF.